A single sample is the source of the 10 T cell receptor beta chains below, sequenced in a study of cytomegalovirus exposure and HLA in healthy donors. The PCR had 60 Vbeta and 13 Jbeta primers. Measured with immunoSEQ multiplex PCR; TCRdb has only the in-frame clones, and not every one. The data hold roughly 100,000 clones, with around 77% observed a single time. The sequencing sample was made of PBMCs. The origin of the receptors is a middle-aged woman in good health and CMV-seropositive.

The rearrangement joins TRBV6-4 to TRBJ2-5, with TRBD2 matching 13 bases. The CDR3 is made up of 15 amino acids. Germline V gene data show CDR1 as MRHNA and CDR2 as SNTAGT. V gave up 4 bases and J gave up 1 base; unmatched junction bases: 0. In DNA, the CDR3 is TGTGCCAGCAGTGGGACTAGCGGGAGCCAAGAGACCCAGTACTTC. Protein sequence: CASSGTSGSQETQYF.

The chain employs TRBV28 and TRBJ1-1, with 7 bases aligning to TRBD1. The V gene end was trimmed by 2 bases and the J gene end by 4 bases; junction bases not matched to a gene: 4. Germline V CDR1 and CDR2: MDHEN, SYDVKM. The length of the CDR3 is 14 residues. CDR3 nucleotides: TGTGCCAGCAGTTTAGACAGGGTGGGCACTGAAGCTTTCTTT. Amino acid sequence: CASSLDRVGTEAFF.

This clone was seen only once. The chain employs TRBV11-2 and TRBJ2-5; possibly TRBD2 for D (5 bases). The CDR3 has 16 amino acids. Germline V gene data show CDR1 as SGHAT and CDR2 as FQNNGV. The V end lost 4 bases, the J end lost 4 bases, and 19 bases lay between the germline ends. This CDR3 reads CASSSVFGGSGETQYF. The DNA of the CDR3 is TGTGCCAGCAGCTCGGTCTTCGGCGGGTCGGGAGAGACCCAGTACTTC.

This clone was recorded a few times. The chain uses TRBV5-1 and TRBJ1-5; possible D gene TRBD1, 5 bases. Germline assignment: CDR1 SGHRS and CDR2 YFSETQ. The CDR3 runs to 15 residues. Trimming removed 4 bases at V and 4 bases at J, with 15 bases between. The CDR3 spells CASSPSAGRNQPQHF. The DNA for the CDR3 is TGCGCCAGCAGCCCGTCAGCAGGGCGGAATCAGCCCCAGCATTTT.

The CDR3 bases are TGTGCCAGCAGTTTTAGAGAAAAACTGTTTTTT. It translates to CASSFREKLFF. The rearrangement joins TRBV28 to TRBJ1-4; D is unresolved. The CDR3 has 11 amino acids. V was pared by 3 bases and J by 8 bases, with 4 bases between. Germline CDR1 is MDHEN and CDR2 is SYDVKM.

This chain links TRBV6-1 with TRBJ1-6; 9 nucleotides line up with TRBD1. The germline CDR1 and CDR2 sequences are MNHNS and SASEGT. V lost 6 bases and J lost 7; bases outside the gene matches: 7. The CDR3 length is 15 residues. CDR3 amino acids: CASSYRDRDNSPLHF. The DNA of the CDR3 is TGTGCCAGCAGCTACCGGGACAGGGACAATTCACCCCTCCACTTT.

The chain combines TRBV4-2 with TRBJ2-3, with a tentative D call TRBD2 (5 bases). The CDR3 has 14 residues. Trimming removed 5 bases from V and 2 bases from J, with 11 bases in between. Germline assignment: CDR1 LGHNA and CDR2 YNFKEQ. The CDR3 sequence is CASSVRTLTDTQYF. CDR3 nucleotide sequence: TGTGCCAGCAGCGTCCGGACTCTCACAGATACGCAGTATTTT.

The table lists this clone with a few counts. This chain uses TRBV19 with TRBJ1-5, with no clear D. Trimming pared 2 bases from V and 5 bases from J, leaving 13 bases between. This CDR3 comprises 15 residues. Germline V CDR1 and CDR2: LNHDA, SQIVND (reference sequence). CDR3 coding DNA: TGTGCCAGTAGTATATCCGGGGTGGTCTATCAGCCCCAGCATTTT. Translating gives CASSISGVVYQPQHF.

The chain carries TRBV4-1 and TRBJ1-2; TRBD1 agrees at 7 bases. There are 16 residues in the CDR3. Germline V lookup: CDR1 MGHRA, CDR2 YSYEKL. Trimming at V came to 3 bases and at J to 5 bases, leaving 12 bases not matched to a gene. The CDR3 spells CASSHVNQGVKYGYTF. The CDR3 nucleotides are TGCGCCAGCAGCCACGTCAACCAGGGGGTGAAGTATGGCTACACCTTC.

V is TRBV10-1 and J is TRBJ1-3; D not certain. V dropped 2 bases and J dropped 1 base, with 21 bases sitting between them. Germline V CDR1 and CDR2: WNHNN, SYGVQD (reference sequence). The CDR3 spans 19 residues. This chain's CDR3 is CASSEVFRKKPRSGNTIYF. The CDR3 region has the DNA TGCGCCAGCAGTGAGGTATTCAGGAAAAAGCCCCGATCTGGAAACACCATATATTTT.